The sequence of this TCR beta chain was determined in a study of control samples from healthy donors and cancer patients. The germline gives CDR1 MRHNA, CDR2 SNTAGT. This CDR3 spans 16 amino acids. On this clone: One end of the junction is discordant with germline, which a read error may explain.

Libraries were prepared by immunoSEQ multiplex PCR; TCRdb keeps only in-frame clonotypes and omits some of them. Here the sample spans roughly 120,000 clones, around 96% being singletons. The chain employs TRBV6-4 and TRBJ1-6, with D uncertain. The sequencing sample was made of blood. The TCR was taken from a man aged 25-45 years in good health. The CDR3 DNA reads TGTGCCAGCAGGGACTCCCATGGCACCTATAATTCACCCCTCCACTTT. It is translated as CASRDSHGTYNSPLHF.